The rows below give T cell receptor beta chains drawn from one sample of a study of beta chain features in type 1 diabetes. TCRdb's copy holds only in-frame clones and misses some; the assay was immunoSEQ multiplex PCR. Among 150,000 to 190,000 clones listed, 8.1% were seen once. Sequenced input: central memory CD4+ T cells from blood. All receptors come from a man aged 18 to 30 in good health. Each CDR3 is given with its conserved first and last residue. The D gene is left open where the match is weak. For some rows the clone size is stated as once, few or many, or as a class when expanded; others skip it.

J,V,size,D,DNA,CDR3
TRBJ2-2,TRBV11-2,.,.,TGTGCCAGCAGCTTAGAGGACAGTTTAGGGCTGTTTTTT,CASSLEDSLGLFF
TRBJ2-3,TRBV4-1,many,TRBD2,TGCGCCAGCAGCCAAACCGGCGGGGGGGGGCCAGATACGCAGTATTTT,CASSQTGGGGPDTQYF
TRBJ2-2,TRBV5-1,few,.,TGCGCCAGCAGCTTGGCCTTGGCTTCCGGGGAGCTGTTTTTT,CASSLALASGELFF
TRBJ2-7,TRBV7-3,.,.,TGTGCCAGCAGCCCGAGAGGGGGTGGGGGCTACGAGCAGTACTTC,CASSPRGGGGYEQYF
TRBJ2-2,TRBV6-1,few,TRBD1,TGTGCCTTACAGGGGTGGAGCGGGGAGCTGTTTTTT,CALQGWSGELFF
TRBJ2-7,TRBV6-1,.,.,TGTGCCAGCAGTGAGACGGGACATACCTACGAGCAGTACTTC,CASSETGHTYEQYF
TRBJ1-6,TRBV30,many,.,TGTGCCTGGACGGCGGAGGATTGGGGGGAGTCACCCCTCCACTTT,CAWTAEDWGESPLHF
TRBJ1-2,TRBV18,.,TRBD1,TGTGCCAGCTCACCGACAGGGGATCACTATGGCTACACCTTC,CASSPTGDHYGYTF
TRBJ2-7,TRBV7-8,.,TRBD1,TGTGCCAGCAGCCCTCAGACAGGGCCCTACGAGCAGTACTTC,CASSPQTGPYEQYF
TRBJ1-1,TRBV7-2,few,TRBD1,TGTGCCAGCAGCCTAAACGCCCAGACAGGGAATATTGAAGCTTTCTTT,CASSLNAQTGNIEAFF
TRBJ2-7,TRBV30,.,TRBD2,TGTGCCTGGGGACTAGCGGGGGGGCGTGGTAGTGAGCAGTACTTC,CAWGLAGGRGSEQYF
TRBJ2-7,TRBV19,.,.,TGTGCCAGTAGTATAGGAGTCCCAGGAATACCCTACGAGCAGTACTTC,CASSIGVPGIPYEQYF
TRBJ1-4,TRBV30,.,TRBD1,TGTGCCCAAGGACAGGGGTTAAATGAAAAACTGTTTTTT,CAQGQGLNEKLFF
TRBJ2-4,TRBV5-1,few,TRBD1,TGCGCCAGCCGACACGACCGGACAGGGACGAATCAGTACTTC,CASRHDRTGTNQYF
TRBJ2-1,TRBV18,many,TRBD2,TGTGCCAGCTCACCAGAAGCGGGGAACAATGAGCAGTTCTTC,CASSPEAGNNEQFF
TRBJ2-1,TRBV19,.,TRBD2,TGTGCCAGTAGTCTGGGCGGGGGGGCTTGGGAGCAGTTCTTC,CASSLGGGAWEQFF
TRBJ2-7,TRBV2,few,.,TGTGCCAGCAGTGAAAGAATGGCCGCCGAGCAGTACTTC,CASSERMAAEQYF
TRBJ2-7,TRBV7-2,.,.,TGTGCCAGCAGCTTGAGGGTGTCTACTAACTACGAGCAGTACTTC,CASSLRVSTNYEQYF
TRBJ2-7,TRBV5-6,few,.,TGTGCCAGCAGCCAAACTCGTTACGAGCAGTACTTC,CASSQTRYEQYF
TRBJ2-2,TRBV5-4,few,.,TGTGCCAGCAGTAGGGCGGGATCGAACACCGGGGAGCTGTTTTTT,CASSRAGSNTGELFF
TRBJ1-4,TRBV28,.,.,TGTGCCAGCAGTTTTGGGCGCGGGGGCCGGACAACTAATGAAAAACTGTTTTTT,CASSFGRGGRTTNEKLFF
TRBJ2-1,TRBV5-6,many,TRBD1,TGTGCCAGCACCGGTGGGGGGATCTGGACAGGGGACAATGAGCAGTTCTTC,CASTGGGIWTGDNEQFF
TRBJ1-2,TRBV11-2,few,.,TGTGCCAGCAGCTTAAGGCGATCATCCTCAGCAGGGCAGGGCTATGGCTACACCTTC,CASSLRRSSSAGQGYGYTF
TRBJ2-5,TRBV2,few,TRBD2,TGTGCCAGCAGCACCGGGACTAGCGGGGGGGCGGAGACCCAGTACTTC,CASSTGTSGGAETQYF
TRBJ2-2,TRBV11-2,few,TRBD2,TGTGCCAGCAGCTATGAGCGGGGGGACGGGGAGCTGTTTTTT,CASSYERGDGELFF
TRBJ1-2,TRBV7-2,few,.,TGTGCCAGCAGCCCTTCCCGGGACATTCGAGGGGATGGCTACACCTTC,CASSPSRDIRGDGYTF
TRBJ2-3,TRBV5-4,few,.,TGTGCCAGCAGCTTGGATGGCATTAGCACAGATACGCAGTATTTT,CASSLDGISTDTQYF
TRBJ1-6,TRBV5-8,.,.,TGTGCCATACGAGTTTGGGGGGATAATAATTCACCCCTCCACTTT,CAIRVWGDNNSPLHF
TRBJ1-6,TRBV30,few,.,TGTGCCTGGAAGGAGATCTCCTATAATTCACCCCTCCACTTT,CAWKEISYNSPLHF
TRBJ2-7,TRBV7-2,.,.,TGTGCCAGCAGCTGGACAGAGCTCCTGAACGAGCAGTACTTC,CASSWTELLNEQYF